These T cell receptor beta chains were read from a single sample in a study of blood T cell repertoires in COVID-19. TCRdb keeps only in-frame clones here, not all; method: immunoSEQ multiplex PCR. The table lists around 150,000 clones, just over 90% of them singletons. Sequencing input: peripheral blood. The origin of the receptors is a woman aged 55-69 years with COVID-19, enrolled during active disease. Both conserved end residues are part of each CDR3. Each record gives: D gene, clone size, J gene, V gene, CDR3 protein, CDR3 DNA. D genes are given only for firm matches. Part of the rows lack a size; the others show once, few, many or a class for expanded clones.

>TRBD2|.|TRBJ2-3|TRBV20-1
CSASPGLAGAIDTQYF
TGCAGTGCTAGTCCGGGACTAGCGGGGGCTATAGATACGCAGTATTTT
>TRBD2|.|TRBJ2-3|TRBV6-2/TRBV6-3
CASSLLLASGVTDTQYF
TGTGCCAGCAGCCTTCTGTTGGCTAGCGGGGTCACAGATACGCAGTATTTT
>TRBD1|once|TRBJ1-1|TRBV5-1
CASSLQGDEAFF
TGCGCCAGCAGCCTACAGGGGGACGAAGCTTTCTTT
>.|.|TRBJ2-1|TRBV2
CASREGGYNEQFF
TGTGCCAGCAGGGAAGGAGGGTACAATGAGCAGTTCTTC
>.|.|TRBJ1-6|TRBV7-9
CASSLAQGITDNSPLHF
TGTGCCAGCAGCTTAGCGCAGGGCATAACCGATAATTCACCCCTCCACTTT
>.|.|TRBJ2-7|TRBV5-3
CARSARGEVKYF
TGTGCCAGAAGCGCCAGAGGGGAGGTTAAGTACTTC
>.|.|TRBJ2-2|TRBV9
CASSVAGMDTGELFF
TGTGCCAGCAGCGTAGCAGGGATGGACACCGGGGAGCTGTTTTTT
>.|once|TRBJ1-1|TRBV10-3
CAIRSWGREAFF
TGTGCCATCAGGTCTTGGGGGCGGGAAGCTTTCTTT
>.|few|TRBJ1-2|TRBV6-2/TRBV6-3
CASSPPTVTSYGYTF
TGTGCCAGCAGCCCCCCGACAGTTACTTCCTATGGCTACACCTTC
>TRBD1|.|TRBJ1-2|TRBV6-5
CASSRDRVYGYTF
TGTGCCAGCAGCCGGGACAGGGTTTATGGCTACACCTTC
>TRBD1|.|TRBJ2-7|TRBV29-1
CSVETGQGGYEQYF
TGCAGCGTTGAAACCGGACAGGGAGGCTACGAGCAGTACTTC
>TRBD1|few|TRBJ1-1|TRBV6-5
CASSYSAGGTEAFF
TGTGCCAGCAGTTACAGCGCAGGGGGCACTGAAGCTTTCTTT
>.|.|TRBJ2-2|TRBV30
CAWSVSRGTGELFF
TGTGCCTGGAGTGTAAGCAGGGGCACCGGGGAGCTGTTTTTT
>.|.|TRBJ2-7|TRBV7-2
CASSLLWTADYEQYF
TGTGCCAGCAGCCTGCTTTGGACAGCAGACTACGAGCAGTACTTC
>.|.|TRBJ1-2|TRBV19
CASSIERTANGYTF
TGTGCCAGTAGTATAGAACGGACAGCCAATGGCTACACCTTC
>TRBD2|.|TRBJ2-5|TRBV6-2/TRBV6-3
CASSYGGLAGKETQYF
TGTGCCAGCAGTTACGGGGGACTAGCGGGAAAAGAGACCCAGTACTTC
>.|.|TRBJ2-7|TRBV11-2
CASSLDQIANEQYF
TGTGCCAGCAGCTTAGATCAGATTGCCAACGAGCAGTACTTC
>TRBD1|.|TRBJ2-3|TRBV5-1
CASSSGQVGDTQYF
TGCGCCAGCAGCTCCGGACAGGTTGGGGATACGCAGTATTTT
>.|.|TRBJ1-2|TRBV9
CASSAPTFPPRGGSGGGYTF
TGTGCCAGCAGCGCTCCCACCTTCCCCCCTCGGGGGGGCTCGGGCGGTGGCTACACCTTC
>.|.|TRBJ1-1|TRBV19
CASSSGVQSTEAFF
TGTGCCAGTAGTTCCGGGGTTCAAAGCACTGAAGCTTTCTTT
>.|.|TRBJ2-5|TRBV10-3
CAISEITGIETQYF
TGTGCCATCAGTGAGATTACAGGGATCGAGACCCAGTACTTC
>.|.|TRBJ2-5|TRBV7-2
CASSLVRQQETQYF
TGTGCCAGCAGCTTAGTAAGACAGCAAGAGACCCAGTACTTC
>.|.|TRBJ1-3|TRBV29-1
CSVESGTGNTIYF
TGCAGCGTAGAGTCGGGAACTGGAAACACCATATATTTT
>.|.|TRBJ1-3|TRBV12-3/TRBV12-4
CASSPDRRNTIYF
TGTGCCAGCAGTCCCGACAGACGAAACACCATATATTTT
>TRBD1|.|TRBJ2-3|TRBV9
CASSVGTTGGITQYF
TGTGCCAGCAGCGTAGGAACGACAGGGGGGATTACGCAGTATTTT
>.|.|TRBJ1-6|TRBV9
CASSVGQGNGNNSPLHF
TGTGCCAGCAGCGTAGGGCAGGGAAATGGAAATAATTCACCCCTCCACTTT
>.|.|TRBJ1-2|TRBV29-1
CSVDASGPGGGYTF
TGCAGCGTTGACGCCTCGGGACCCGGGGGGGGCTACACCTTC
>TRBD1|.|TRBJ1-4|TRBV11-1
CASSLRDRRNEKLFF
TGTGCCAGCAGCCTCCGGGACAGAAGGAATGAAAAACTGTTTTTT
>.|.|TRBJ1-5|TRBV6-2/TRBV6-3
CASSLVAGQPQHF
TGTGCCAGCAGCTTGGTTGCGGGTCAGCCCCAGCATTTT
>TRBD2|.|TRBJ2-7|TRBV4-2
CASSRITSGGTYEQYF
TGTGCCAGCAGCCGGATCACTAGCGGGGGGACCTACGAGCAGTACTTC
>.|.|TRBJ2-7|TRBV24-1
CATSVGGGRSLSSYEQYF
TGTGCCACCAGTGTTGGGGGGGGCCGCTCCCTCAGTTCCTACGAGCAGTACTTC
>.|.|TRBJ1-4|TRBV20-1
CSASHEKLFF
TGCAGTGCTTCTCATGAAAAACTGTTTTTT